Presented here are 2 T cell receptor beta chains from one specimen sequenced in a study of cytomegalovirus exposure and HLA in healthy donors. PCR employed 60 Vbeta and 13 Jbeta primers. Method: immunoSEQ multiplex PCR; TCRdb's copy keeps in-frame clones and lacks some. The repertoire consists of approximately 150,000 clones, with approximately 80% occurring once and the leading ten covering 1.5% to 2%. What was sequenced was PBMCs. The receptors were sampled from a man aged 40-55 years in good health and CMV-seronegative.

The table lists this clone with a few counts. This rearrangement joins TRBV6-4 to TRBJ1-5; the match to TRBD1 covers 7 bases. The J segment lost 0 bases and the V segment lost 8 bases, leaving 4 bases of the junction unmatched. Germline V CDR1 and CDR2: MRHNA, SNTAGT. There are 14 residues in the CDR3. CDR3 in amino acids: CASRGQYSNQPQHF. The CDR3 DNA follows: TGTGCCAGCCGGGGACAGTATAGCAATCAGCCCCAGCATTTT.

The chain uses TRBV7-3 and TRBJ2-5; 8 nucleotides align to TRBD2. With 5 bases clipped from V and 5 bases from J, the junction kept 13 bases outside the gene matches. Per germline, CDR1 SGHTA and CDR2 FQGTGA. There are 16 residues in the CDR3. The CDR3 nucleotides read TGTGCCAGCAGCGCCTCTGGGGCGGGGGGTCTGGAGACCCAGTACTTC. Its translation is CASSASGAGGLETQYF.